A single sample is the source of the 21 T cell receptor beta chains below, sequenced in a study of blood T cells in healthy people across ages. A second about 6 to 11 cycle PCR used barcoded and J-beta primers. Each CDR3 protein is one row after TCRdb ran MiXCR on the 5' RACE reads. Of 1,100,000 or so distinct CDR3 sequences in the sample, 45% are singletons; the top ten hold over 15%. The sample was blood. All receptors come from an older woman in good health.

The table lists this clonotype with a few counts. V usage is TRBV5-1 and J usage is TRBJ1-4; D unresolved. The CDR3 runs to 14 residues. V lost 1 base to trimming and J lost 7 bases, with 11 bases between them. Germline loops: CDR1 SGHRS, CDR2 YFSETQ. DNA of the CDR3: TGCGCCAGCAGCTTGACGGGCGGCGGTGAAAAACTGTTTTTT. Residues: CASSLTGGGEKLFF.

The chain joins TRBV3-1 to TRBJ2-2; the D gene could be TRBD1 or TRBD2 (6 bases each). The CDR3 totals 15 residues. Germline values: CDR1 LGHDT, CDR2 YNNKEL (reference sequence). V lost 10 bases, J lost 2 bases, and 17 bases lay in between. The CDR3 DNA follows: TGTGCCACGAAAAAAGGGGGACTCAACACCGGGGAGCTGTTTTTT. Its translation: CATKKGGLNTGELFF. Complete variable domain (other parts from reference TRBV3-1 and TRBJ2-2): DTAVSQTPKYLVTQMGNDKSIKCEQNLGHDTMYWYKQDSKKFLKIMFSYNNKELIINETVPNRFSPKSPDKAHLNLHINSLELGDSAVYFCATKKGGLNTGELFFGEGSRLTVL.

This clonotype was counted only a few times. The rearrangement links TRBV7-9 to TRBJ2-1; D remains unclear. Trimming took 2 bases from V and 5 from J, leaving 7 bases between them. CDR1 SEHNR and CDR2 FQNEAQ come from the germline V gene (reference sequence). The CDR3 has 13 amino acids. The CDR3 nucleotides are TGTGCCAGCAGCTTAAACTTTGACAATGAGCAGTTCTTC. It is translated as CASSLNFDNEQFF.

V is TRBV29-1 and J is TRBJ1-6; D is possibly TRBD1 (5 bases). Trimming shortened V by 5 bases and J by 10 bases, and 24 bases separated the two germline ends. The germline V gene encodes CDR1 SQVTM and CDR2 ANQGSEA. There are 16 residues in the CDR3. The CDR3, as DNA: TGCAGCGTTAGGACCGGGACGGACCTAAGGGAGTCACCCCTCCACTTT. Protein product: CSVRTGTDLRESPLHF.

V and J are TRBV6-6 and TRBJ1-6; D is undetermined. The germline V gene encodes CDR1 MNHNY and CDR2 SVGAGI (reference sequence). This CDR3 has 17 amino acids. The V and J ends lost 3 bases and 10 bases respectively, with 22 bases between them. The CDR3 DNA is TGTGCCAGCAGTTATAGCCCGGAACAACGCGTAGCCTCACCCCTCCACTTT. Translation: CASSYSPEQRVASPLHF.

This chain links TRBV4-1 with TRBJ2-1; 12 nucleotides agree with TRBD2. The CDR3 is 17 amino acids. The germline CDR1 and CDR2 sequences are MGHRA and YSYEKL. The V and J ends lost 2 bases and 1 base, in that order; junction bases with no gene match: 3. This CDR3 is CASSQTSGRPSYNEQFF. The CDR3 DNA is TGCGCCAGCAGCCAAACTAGCGGGAGGCCGTCCTACAATGAGCAGTTCTTC.

V and J are TRBV9 and TRBJ2-3; the D gene is possibly TRBD2 (7 bases). The length of the CDR3 is 14 residues. With 3 bases removed from V and 5 bases from J, the gap between germline ends came to 13 bases. Germline V lookup: CDR1 SGDLS, CDR2 YYNGEE. The CDR3 coding sequence is TGTGCCAGCAGCGGCCGGGGGGCAAGAGATACGCAGTATTTT. Amino acids: CASSGRGARDTQYF.

This clonotype came up a few times. The chain combines TRBV6-2 or TRBV6-3 with TRBJ2-7; 14 bases match TRBD2. The germline V gene has CDR1 MNHEY and CDR2 SVGEGT. The junction had 7 bases not matched to a gene; V was cut back by 0 bases and J by 6 bases. The CDR3 covers 17 residues. CDR3 sequence reads: CASSYSGLAGVLGEQYF. DNA of the CDR3: TGTGCCAGCAGTTACTCGGGACTAGCGGGAGTCTTAGGCGAGCAGTACTTC.

The chain employs TRBV7-2 and TRBJ2-7, with D perhaps matching TRBD2 (6 bases). Germline CDR1 is SGHTA and CDR2 is FQGNSA. V dropped 4 bases and J dropped 0 bases, with 13 bases sitting between them. The CDR3 is 15 amino acids. The CDR3 protein is CASSSARESSYEQYF. The CDR3, as DNA: TGTGCCAGCAGCTCCGCCCGGGAGAGCTCCTACGAGCAGTACTTC.

The chain carries TRBV29-1 and TRBJ2-5, with TRBD2 matching 11 bases. Germline values: CDR1 SQVTM, CDR2 ANQGSEA. The junction had 9 bases not matched to a gene; V was cut back by 4 bases and J by 11 bases. The CDR3 contains 13 residues. CDR3 bases: TGCAGCGTTGTAGCGGGAGGGATCAATGAGCAGTACTTC. This encodes CSVVAGGINEQYF.

The chain couples TRBV11-2 to TRBJ2-1; 8 bases align to TRBD1. There are 18 residues in the CDR3. Germline CDR1 is SGHAT and CDR2 is FQNNGV. The trim removed 2 bases at V and 9 bases at J, leaving 18 bases unmatched. CDR3 DNA sequence: TGTGCCAGCAGCTTATCAATTCCGGGGGCAGGGGGCGAGGTTGAGCAGTTCTTC. This translates into CASSLSIPGAGGEVEQFF.

This chain links TRBV12-3 or TRBV12-4 with TRBJ2-7, with 10 bases that match TRBD1. After removal of 6 bases from V and 2 bases from J, the junction contained 7 bases not matched to a gene. CDR3 length: 15 amino acids. CDR3 region: CASSFDRGLTYEQYF. Here the CDR3 DNA reads TGTGCCAGCAGCTTTGACAGGGGGCTAACCTACGAGCAGTACTTC.

The chain employs TRBV7-9 and TRBJ2-5; no definite D call. CDR3 length equals 13 residues. V was pared by 5 bases and J by 5 bases, with 12 bases between. The germline CDR1 and CDR2 sequences are SEHNR and FQNEAQ (reference sequence). The CDR3 DNA sequence: TGTGCCAGCAGCCTCGTGGTGCCGGAGACCCAGTACTTC. The encoded protein is CASSLVVPETQYF.

The gene calls are TRBV3-1 and TRBJ2-5; a possible D gene is TRBD2 (6 bases). This CDR3 region has 14 residues. The V and J ends lost 3 bases and 1 base respectively, with 9 bases between them. Looked up from germline, CDR1 is LGHDT and CDR2 is YNNKEL (reference sequence). CDR3 protein: CASSHQGGQETQYF. CDR3 DNA sequence: TGTGCCAGCAGCCACCAGGGAGGCCAAGAGACCCAGTACTTC.

This chain joins TRBV6-1 and TRBJ1-2, with 9 bases lining up with TRBD1. V lost 11 bases and J lost 6; bases outside the gene matches: 19. Germline V gives CDR1 MNHNS, CDR2 SASEGT. This CDR3 region has 16 residues. CDR3 coding DNA: TGTGCCGGCATCCTCCGTCCACAGGGGGCAGCGGATGGCTACACCTTC. As protein: CAGILRPQGAADGYTF.

This clonotype was seen only once. A read error is possible here, since a much larger clone lies one base away. The V gene is TRBV29-1, the J gene TRBJ2-3; perhaps TRBD1 as D (6 bases). The CDR3 runs to 14 residues. The germline gives CDR1 SQVTM, CDR2 ANQGSEA. The CDR3 sequence: CSVEYRDSTDAQYF. The CDR3 nucleotides read TGCAGCGTGGAATACAGGGATAGCACAGATGCGCAGTATTTT.

As to this clonotype: The missing conserved phenylalanine or tryptophan at the end of this CDR3 makes a read error likely. The chain has TRBV4-1 and TRBJ1-5; possible D gene TRBD1, 5 bases. The CDR3 has 15 residues. Trimming left V 0 bases short and J 6 bases short, with 12 bases between. Looked up from germline, CDR1 is MGHRA and CDR2 is YSYEKL. The CDR3 loop is CASSQDVGAGQPQHV. The DNA of the CDR3 is TGCGCCAGCAGCCAAGATGTTGGGGCGGGTCAGCCCCAGCATGTT.

CDR3 nucleotide sequence: TGCGCCAGCAGCGTTGGGTCGGGCCCAGACAATGAGCAGTTCTTC. Translating gives CASSVGSGPDNEQFF. This chain joins TRBV5-1 and TRBJ2-1; D call uncertain. The CDR3 covers 15 residues. With 4 bases removed from V and 5 bases from J, the gap between germline ends came to 16 bases. Germline V gene lookup returns CDR1 SGHRS and CDR2 YFSETQ.

This clonotype has at least ten counts. This chain links TRBV20-1 with TRBJ2-5, with D possibly TRBD2 on 6 matching bases. CDR1 and CDR2 from the germline V gene are DFQATT and SNEGSKA (reference sequence). Trimming took off 6 bases at V and 6 bases at J, with 20 bases between the two ends. The CDR3 totals 14 residues. The CDR3 reads CSAEPGLGVKTQYF. In DNA, the CDR3 is TGCAGTGCGGAACCGGGACTGGGGGTGAAGACCCAGTACTTC.

Points on this clonotype: Germline and junction disagree at one end, which may indicate a read error. The chain carries TRBV3-1 and TRBJ2-3; TRBD2 agrees at 8 bases. Germline loops: CDR1 LGHDT, CDR2 YNNKEL (reference sequence). The CDR3 covers 13 residues. In DNA form, the CDR3 reads TGCGCCAGCAGCCAAGCGGGAGCAGATACGCAGTATTTT. This sequence encodes CASSQAGADTQYF.

The sample holds a few counts of this clonotype. The V call is TRBV10-3, the J call TRBJ2-3; D possibly corresponds to TRBD2 (6 bases). Germline lookup yields CDR1 ENHRY and CDR2 SYGVKD. This CDR3 comprises 16 residues. V lost 9 bases, J lost 1 base, and 20 bases lay in between. The CDR3 loop reads CAISETPDYRTDTQYF. CDR3 DNA: TGTGCCATATCTGAGACCCCGGACTACCGCACAGATACGCAGTATTTT.